The 9 T cell receptor beta chains below were found in one sample sequenced in a study of CXCR3-negative and CXCR3-positive naive CD8 T cells (dated by TCRdb to the late 2010s). General conclusions and limits of the study: TRB CDR3s from CXCR3-positive naive cells showed higher hydrophobicity (lower Kidera factor 4), lower energy, and higher strength and volume indices than CXCR3-negative naive cells.

Their specific antigens are unknown. Sequencing instrument: NextSeq 550. The Human TCR Profiling Kit (MiLaboratory) was used to make UMI-labeled 5' RACE TRB cDNA libraries. TCRdb reprocessed the reads and lists each CDR3 protein sequence as a single entry, with no DNA. This sample's table lists about 130,000 distinct CDR3 sequences. In total, the top ten clones hold about 0.54% of the sample. Material for sequencing was naive CXCR3+ CD8+ T cells from blood. This specimen's cell subset or site label, interpreted: CD45RO-CCR7+CD27+CD95- naive CD8+ T cells expressing CXCR3 (TNR3+). The source is a human donor in good health. Some clones in this sample may be carry-over from other donors' samples.

The V gene is TRBV29-1, the J gene TRBJ2-5. This CDR3 comprises 12 residues. Germline V lookup: CDR1 SQVTM, CDR2 ANQGSEA. CDR3 in amino acids: CSVLGNQETQYF. Drawing the rest from reference TRBV29-1 and TRBJ2-5, the complete variable domain is SAVISQKPSRDICQRGTSLTIQCQVDSQVTMMFWYRQQPGQSLTLIATANQGSEATYESGFVIDKFPISRPNLTFSTLTVSNMSPEDSSIYLCSVLGNQETQYFGPGTRLLVL.

This rearrangement joins TRBV3-1 to TRBJ2-1; as DNA is missing, the TRBD1 call by TCRdb cannot be tested. The CDR3 consists of 14 residues. CDR1 LGHDT and CDR2 YNNKEL come from the germline V gene (reference sequence). This chain's CDR3 is CASSLAGEYNEQFF.

The chain combines TRBV12-3 or TRBV12-4 with TRBJ2-7; TCRdb's assignment of TRBD1 cannot be checked, as there is no DNA. This CDR3 has 14 residues. The CDR3 region is CASSPGLASYEQYF.

The chain's CDR3 is CASSYPGQGSQPQHF. V gene TRBV6-2 or TRBV6-3 combines with J gene TRBJ1-5; TCRdb reports TRBD1, a call that lacks DNA to check it against. The CDR3 spans 15 residues. Germline CDR1 reads MNHEY; CDR2 reads SVGEGT.

This chain links TRBV7-6 with TRBJ2-3. The CDR3 sequence is 14 residues long. Germline CDR1 reads SGHVS; CDR2 reads FNYEAQ. CDR3 residues: CATSLSSGADTQYF.

This chain's CDR3 is CASSLTGGIYEQYF. V is TRBV7-9 and J is TRBJ2-7; TCRdb picks TRBD1, but there is no DNA to check that call. The V gene's germline CDR1 is SEHNR and CDR2 FQNEAQ (reference sequence). The CDR3 length is 14 residues.

This sequence joins TRBV29-1 and TRBJ1-2. This CDR3 spans 13 amino acids. Germline CDR1 and CDR2: SQVTM and ANQGSEA. The CDR3 reads CSVRAHTNYGHTF.

The chain joins TRBV29-1 to TRBJ1-1. Germline V gene lookup returns CDR1 SQVTM and CDR2 ANQGSEA. CDR3 length: 15 amino acids. CDR3 loop: CSVEPGLWESTEAFF.

This sequence joins TRBV29-1 and TRBJ2-7; TCRdb selects TRBD2, and the lack of DNA leaves this call unchecked. CDR3 size: 15 residues. Germline V CDR1 and CDR2: SQVTM, ANQGSEA. Here the CDR3 reads CSVEDPGTSPYEQYF.